This TCR beta chain appears in the sequencing data of a study of cytomegalovirus exposure and HLA in healthy donors. Study-wide points: Data from an earlier analysis indicated that most TCR beta V segments were productive either about 87% or about 30% of the time. According to the study, around 150 TCR beta chains were cytomegalovirus-associated.

Nominally healthy donors were sampled, though unrecorded immune exposures were likely. In the PCR, 60 Vbeta and 13 Jbeta primers were used. Profiling relied on immunoSEQ multiplex PCR, and the TCRdb table lists in-frame clones only, not all of them. The table includes 90,000 to 120,000 clones, around 69% detected once. The CDR3 length is 13 residues. Germline CDR1 and CDR2: KGHSH and LQKENI. V lost 6 bases and J lost 11; bases outside the gene matches: 11. Concerning this clone: Antigen: not known.

The chain is built from TRBV18 and TRBJ1-1, with 8 positions matching TRBD1. The material sequenced was PBMCs. This TCR derives from a man in his late teens or twenties in good health and CMV-seronegative. Here the CDR3 reads CASSLQATGVAFF. The CDR3 bases are TGTGCCAGCTCCCTCCAAGCGACAGGGGTCGCTTTCTTT.